This T cell receptor beta chain is drawn from a study of beta chain features in type 1 diabetes. Via CD45RO/CCR7/CD25/CD127/CD95/CD27, cells of the CD4+ naive, central memory, regulatory and stem cell-like memory subsets were sorted. Expressed TCRB transcripts were sequenced because the entire RNA isolate underwent reverse transcription. TCRdb keeps only in-frame clones here, not all; method: immunoSEQ multiplex PCR. The profile shows approximately 170,000 clones, more than 60% of them singletons. Notes on this clone: No antigen is known for it.

With 0 bases removed from V and 4 bases from J, the gap between germline ends came to 9 bases. CDR1 is SGDLS and CDR2 is YYNGEE in the germline V gene. The CDR3 covers 14 residues. Study-wide points: TCRB CDR3s from Type 1 diabetes patients were moderately but significantly shorter in all four CD4+ subsets. Type 1 diabetes patients had VDJ junctions that carried fewer insertions and more deletions.

The receptor comes from a man aged 25 to 45 with type 1 diabetes. Sequencing input: naive CD4+ T cells from blood. The chain has TRBV9 and TRBJ2-3, with D possibly TRBD2 on 5 matching bases. The CDR3 sequence: CASSVAEGSDTQYF. The CDR3 coding sequence is TGTGCCAGCAGCGTAGCCGAGGGCTCAGATACGCAGTATTTT. The variable domain in full, with the rest retrieved from reference TRBV9 and TRBJ2-3, is DSGVTQTPKHLITATGQRVTLRCSPRSGDLSVYWYQQSLDQGLQFLIQYYNGEERAKGNILERFSAQQFPDLHSELNLSSLELGDSALYFCASSVAEGSDTQYFGPGTRLTVL.